The entry that follows covers one T cell receptor beta chain sequence. These data belong to a study of OX40 agonist ivuxolimab in advanced cancers. The overall study: The treatment was a fully human IgG2 OX40 agonist, ivuxolimab. The eligibility criteria allowed prior anti-PD-1, anti-PD-L1 or anti-CTLA-4 therapy, and approximately 42% had some. The study enrolled dose-escalation patients with hepatocellular carcinoma, melanoma, renal cell or head and neck cancer.

TCRdb's copy holds only in-frame clones and misses some; the assay was immunoSEQ multiplex PCR. The sample lists more than 50,000 clones; about 85% were seen once. Enrollment shut out patients with autoimmune disease history or systemic immunosuppression. The clonotype was recovered from an adult with an advanced solid tumor such as melanoma, head and neck, liver or kidney cancer. This specimen was CD4+ or CD8+ T cells sorted from blood, taken in a trial of the OX40 agonist ivuxolimab.

The CDR3 sequence: CASSQDGASTYEQYF. CDR3 coding DNA: TGTGCCAGCAGCCAAGATGGAGCGTCCACCTACGAGCAGTACTTC. The chain couples TRBV4-2 to TRBJ2-7; D gene ambiguous. This CDR3 is 15 amino acids long. Germline values: CDR1 LGHNA, CDR2 YNFKEQ. V lost 0 bases and J lost 2, with 11 bases in between.